The rows below give T cell receptor beta chains drawn from one sample of a study of immune evolution from preneoplasia to lung adenocarcinoma. Produced via immunoSEQ multiplex PCR; TCRdb's table is partial and in-frame only. The sample shows about 9,000 clones, about 90% of them seen only once. The sample consisted of FFPE invasive lung adenocarcinoma tissue. These TCRs come from a person aged 65-85 years with invasive lung adenocarcinoma. Each CDR3 is given with its conserved first and last residue. A D gene is named only where the DNA matches it firmly. Some rows mark clone size as missing; the rest say once, few, many or name a class of expanded clone.

clone size,D gene,V gene,J gene,CDR3 DNA,CDR3 protein
NA,NA,TRBV7-9,TRBJ2-7,TGTGCCAGCAGCTCTCCAACGGTCGGGCACCGAGGGGAGGTAGAGCAGTACTTC,CASSSPTVGHRGEVEQYF
once,NA,TRBV28,TRBJ2-7,TGTGCCAGCAGTAACCCCCTTGCCTACGAGCAGTACTTC,CASSNPLAYEQYF
once,NA,TRBV9,TRBJ2-5,TGTGCCAGCAGCGTAGGCCCGGGAGTAGCGGAGACCCAGTACTTC,CASSVGPGVAETQYF
few,NA,TRBV18,TRBJ2-5,TGTGCCAGCTCACCGGGGCGGAGACAAGAGACCCAGTACTTC,CASSPGRRQETQYF
NA,NA,TRBV6-5,TRBJ1-5,TGTGCCAGCAGTTTGGGGAGCAATCAGCCCCAGCATTTT,CASSLGSNQPQHF
NA,NA,TRBV7-9,TRBJ2-7,TGTGCCAGCTACAGGGAGGATGGCGAGCAGTACTTC,CASYREDGEQYF
NA,NA,TRBV28,TRBJ1-1,TGTGCCAGCAGACCGACAGACACTGAAGCTTTCTTT,CASRPTDTEAFF
NA,TRBD1,TRBV30,TRBJ1-2,TGTGCCTGGACGACAGGGCCAGCTAACTATGGCTACACCTTC,CAWTTGPANYGYTF
few,TRBD1,TRBV28,TRBJ2-3,TGTGCCAGCACCCTAGCCGGGACAGGGGGGACTAGCACAGATACGCAGTATTTT,CASTLAGTGGTSTDTQYF
once,NA,TRBV28,TRBJ2-3,TGTGCCAGCAGTCCCACCTTGGGACCGGCAGGATCCACAGATACGCAGTATTTT,CASSPTLGPAGSTDTQYF
NA,NA,TRBV9,TRBJ1-3,TGTGCCAGCAAGGGGGGCTCTGGAAACACCATATATTTT,CASKGGSGNTIYF
NA,NA,TRBV11-2,TRBJ2-1,TGTGCCAGCAGCTTAATAGGACAAAATGAGCAGTTCTTC,CASSLIGQNEQFF
NA,TRBD2,TRBV7-2,TRBJ2-7,TGTGCCAGCAGCTTTTCCGGGACTAACGCCTACGAGCAGTACTTC,CASSFSGTNAYEQYF
NA,NA,TRBV6-5,TRBJ1-2,TGTGCCAGCAGTTACCGTGGCAAAGGCGGTGGCTACACCTTC,CASSYRGKGGGYTF
once,TRBD1,TRBV9,TRBJ2-3,TGTGCCAGCAGCGCTAGAATGGGACAGGGCGCAGATACGCAGTATTTT,CASSARMGQGADTQYF
NA,NA,TRBV7-8,TRBJ2-5,TGTGCCAGCAGCTCGCTTGAGACCCAGTACTTC,CASSSLETQYF
NA,TRBD2,TRBV5-1,TRBJ2-5,TGCGCCAGCAGCTTGGAGCGGGGAAAAGAGACCCAGTACTTC,CASSLERGKETQYF
NA,NA,TRBV28,TRBJ1-5,TGTGCCAGCACCTCCCTAAGGGGGGCCCAGCATTTT,CASTSLRGAQHF
NA,NA,TRBV19,TRBJ2-1,TGTGCCAGTAGTATGTACAGAAATTACAATGAGCAGTTCTTC,CASSMYRNYNEQFF
NA,NA,TRBV10-2,TRBJ2-1,TGCGCCAGCATCCGGGACACACTGGAAAAGGGCGGTACCTACAATGAGCAGTTCTTC,CASIRDTLEKGGTYNEQFF
NA,NA,TRBV28,TRBJ1-1,TGTGCCAGCAATACAGGGTTTCGCACTGAAGCTTTCTTT,CASNTGFRTEAFF
NA,TRBD1,TRBV9,TRBJ1-2,TGTGCCAGCAGCAAACGGGACAGTGAGATCTATGGCTACACCTTC,CASSKRDSEIYGYTF
once,NA,TRBV9,TRBJ2-1,TGTGCCAGCAGCGTATTCGCTACGGGGGACAATGAGCAGTTCTTC,CASSVFATGDNEQFF